These 11 T cell receptor beta chains originate from one sample sequenced in a study of T cell responses to AZD1222 COVID-19 vaccine (dated by TCRdb to the early 2020s). Library construction relied on the immunoSEQ multiplex PCR assay. TCRdb provides this immuneACCESS table in a form limited to in-frame rearrangements. Some clones are lacking; in checked studies, under half of them reflect an unresolved V gene, and why the rest are absent is not known. In all, the sample holds about 59,000 clones, and approximately 89% of those were seen once. About 6.3% of the sample lies in the top ten. The intended sense of this specimen's time point label: about 28 days (+/-7) after the second vaccine dose. The material sequenced was peripheral blood, taken 28 days after the second AZD1222 dose. These receptors originate from an adult who received the AZD1222 COVID-19 vaccine.

This chain uses TRBV28 with TRBJ2-4, with D maybe TRBD2 (6 bases). V lost 4 bases and J 0 bases, leaving 13 bases between the germline ends. CDR1 is MDHEN and CDR2 is SYDVKM in the germline V gene. The CDR3 consists of 16 residues. This CDR3 is CASSSGTHLAKNIQYF. CDR3 in DNA: TGTGCCAGCAGTTCAGGGACTCATTTAGCCAAAAACATTCAGTACTTC. The full variable domain, rest sourced from reference TRBV28 and TRBJ2-4, is DVKVTQSSRYLVKRTGEKVFLECVQDMDHENMFWYRQDPGLGLRLIYFSYDVKMKEKGDIPEGYSVSREKKERFSLILESASTNQTSMYLCASSSGTHLAKNIQYFGAGTRLSVL.

CDR3 protein: CASRILGNSGNTIYF. The CDR3 nucleotides read TGTGCCAGTAGGATTCTAGGGAACTCTGGAAACACCATATATTTT. The chain employs TRBV19 and TRBJ1-3; the D is unclear. The CDR3 consists of 15 residues. Germline assignment: CDR1 LNHDA and CDR2 SQIVND (reference sequence). Trimming pared 6 bases from V and 0 bases from J, leaving 12 bases between.

The CDR3 DNA sequence: TGCGCCAGCAGTGACGGGGGGAGACAAGAGACCCAGTACTTC. Amino acid sequence: CASSDGGRQETQYF. This sequence joins TRBV10-1 and TRBJ2-5; 7 bases are a match to TRBD2. J gave up 2 bases and V 3 bases, and 3 bases lay outside the gene matches. The germline V gene has CDR1 WNHNN and CDR2 SYGVQD (reference sequence). This CDR3 has 14 residues.

The rearrangement uses TRBV19 and TRBJ2-1, with TRBD1 identical over 10 bases. After removal of 9 bases from V and 3 bases from J, the junction contained 5 bases not matched to a gene. The CDR3 has 14 residues. Germline assignment: CDR1 LNHDA and CDR2 SQIVND (reference sequence). The DNA of the CDR3 is TGTGCCAGCGCCGGGACAGGGGACTACAATGAGCAGTTCTTC. Its protein is CASAGTGDYNEQFF.

This sequence joins TRBV5-6 and TRBJ2-2; no firm D call. Germline CDR1 is SGHDT and CDR2 is YYEEEE. Trimming removed 1 base from V and 6 bases from J, with 4 bases in between. This CDR3 is 12 amino acids long. Here the CDR3 reads CASSLQPGELFF. The DNA of the CDR3 is TGTGCCAGCAGCTTGCAGCCCGGGGAGCTGTTTTTT.

This chain uses TRBV4-3 with TRBJ2-1; D perhaps matches TRBD2 (6 bases). The CDR3 covers 16 residues. Germline CDR1 LGHNA, CDR2 YSLEER. Deletions cut 0 bases from V and 7 bases from J, with 16 bases between. The CDR3 protein is CASSQDGGVSSNEQFF. DNA for the CDR3: TGCGCCAGCAGCCAAGATGGCGGGGTCTCATCGAATGAGCAGTTCTTC.

In its sample, this clone was seen a few times. V usage is TRBV20-1 and J usage is TRBJ1-3, with D possibly matching TRBD1 (5 bases). In germline, CDR1 is DFQATT, CDR2 SNEGSKA (reference sequence). CDR3 size: 11 residues. Trimming stripped 6 bases from V and 4 bases from J, with 7 bases between. CDR3 sequence reads: CSANRGNTIYF. In DNA form, the CDR3 reads TGCAGTGCCAACAGGGGAAACACCATATATTTT.

This rearrangement joins TRBV28 to TRBJ2-7, with D possibly TRBD1 on 6 matching bases. Deletions cut 2 bases from V and 2 bases from J, with 7 bases between. Germline values: CDR1 MDHEN, CDR2 SYDVKM. The CDR3 sequence is 13 residues long. The CDR3 region is CASSLGGTYEQYF. CDR3 DNA sequence: TGTGCCAGCAGTTTAGGGGGCACCTACGAGCAGTACTTC.

V usage is TRBV11-1 and J usage is TRBJ1-1, with D perhaps matching TRBD1 (6 bases). The CDR3 is 15 residues long. Germline V gene data show CDR1 as SGHAT and CDR2 as FQDESV (reference sequence). Trimming removed 7 bases at V and 3 bases at J, with 18 bases between. CDR3 coding DNA: TGTGCCAGCACCCCCGTCGACAGGTGGTACACTGAAGCTTTCTTT. It codes for CASTPVDRWYTEAFF.

The DNA of the CDR3 is TGCGCCAGCAGACATTCGACAGGCGATATCTACGAGCAGTACTTC. Translated, it gives CASRHSTGDIYEQYF. This chain connects TRBV10-2 to TRBJ2-7; possibly TRBD1 for D (6 bases). CDR1 and CDR2 from the germline V gene are WSHSY and SAAADI. Trimming took 6 bases from V and 3 from J, leaving 18 bases between them. CDR3 size: 15 residues.

This chain joins TRBV7-9 and TRBJ2-6; 7 nucleotides align to TRBD2. CDR1 and CDR2 (germline): SEHNR, FQNEAQ (reference sequence). The trim removed 8 bases at V and 1 base at J, leaving 8 bases unmatched. This CDR3 is 16 amino acids long. Here the CDR3 DNA reads TGTGCCAGCGGTGAGGGCGGGGGTTCTGGGGCCAACGTCCTGACTTTC. This sequence encodes CASGEGGGSGANVLTF.